The rows below give T cell receptor beta chains drawn from one sample of a study of blood T cell repertoires in COVID-19. Generated by immunoSEQ multiplex PCR, the TCRdb table keeps only in-frame clones and is missing some. The table has 200,000 to 250,000 clones, approximately 81% seen once. Source material: peripheral blood. The receptors stem from a man in his forties or fifties who had recovered from COVID-19. Each CDR3 is given with its conserved first and last residue. Each record gives: CDR3 length, clone size, J gene, V gene, D gene, CDR3 protein, CDR3 DNA. D genes are given only for firm matches. Only some rows state a clone size, as once, few, many or a class for expanded clones.

len: 18
abundance: -
j_gene: TRBJ2-7
v_gene: TRBV6-4
d_gene: TRBD2
CDR3aa: CASSDLPGLAGRSYEQYF
CDR3nt: TGTGCCAGCAGTGACTTACCGGGACTAGCGGGGAGGTCCTACGAGCAGTACTTC

len: 15
abundance: once
j_gene: TRBJ1-1
v_gene: TRBV9
d_gene: -
CDR3aa: CASSPPGGPDTEAFF
CDR3nt: TGTGCCAGCAGCCCCCCGGGTGGTCCGGACACTGAAGCTTTCTTT

len: 15
abundance: -
j_gene: TRBJ2-3
v_gene: TRBV18
d_gene: TRBD1
CDR3aa: CASSPGQGSTDTQYF
CDR3nt: TGTGCCAGCTCACCGGGACAGGGGAGCACAGATACGCAGTATTTT

len: 17
abundance: -
j_gene: TRBJ2-7
v_gene: TRBV6-6
d_gene: TRBD1
CDR3aa: CASSQERPGTGFYEQYF
CDR3nt: TGTGCCAGCAGTCAGGAACGACCCGGGACAGGATTCTACGAGCAGTACTTC

len: 16
abundance: -
j_gene: TRBJ1-2
v_gene: TRBV4-1
d_gene: -
CDR3aa: CASSQGRDFLNYGYTF
CDR3nt: TGCGCCAGCAGCCAAGGCCGGGACTTCCTTAACTATGGCTACACCTTC

len: 14
abundance: -
j_gene: TRBJ1-1
v_gene: TRBV29-1
d_gene: -
CDR3aa: CSATGSRMNTEAFF
CDR3nt: TGCAGCGCAACAGGGTCGAGGATGAACACTGAAGCTTTCTTT

len: 16
abundance: -
j_gene: TRBJ1-5
v_gene: TRBV19
d_gene: -
CDR3aa: CASSIGHEYSNQPQHF
CDR3nt: TGTGCCAGTAGTATCGGACACGAATATAGCAATCAGCCCCAGCATTTT

len: 13
abundance: -
j_gene: TRBJ2-3
v_gene: TRBV7-6
d_gene: -
CDR3aa: CASSWTDTDTQYF
CDR3nt: TGTGCCAGCAGCTGGACAGACACAGATACGCAGTATTTT

len: 13
abundance: -
j_gene: TRBJ2-7
v_gene: TRBV5-4
d_gene: -
CDR3aa: CASSLERNYEQYF
CDR3nt: TGTGCCAGCAGCTTGGAGAGGAACTACGAGCAGTACTTC

len: 15
abundance: -
j_gene: TRBJ2-3
v_gene: TRBV4-2
d_gene: TRBD2
CDR3aa: CASSEGTSGTDTQYF
CDR3nt: TGTGCCAGCAGCGAAGGGACTAGCGGCACAGATACGCAGTATTTT

len: 15
abundance: -
j_gene: TRBJ2-2
v_gene: TRBV6-5
d_gene: TRBD2
CDR3aa: CARATGLVGGGELFF
CDR3nt: TGTGCCAGGGCTACGGGACTAGTGGGTGGCGGGGAGCTGTTTTTT

len: 15
abundance: -
j_gene: TRBJ2-1
v_gene: TRBV10-1
d_gene: TRBD2
CDR3aa: CASWPPGLASNEQFF
CDR3nt: TGCGCCAGCTGGCCGCCGGGACTAGCGAGCAATGAGCAGTTCTTC

len: 15
abundance: -
j_gene: TRBJ1-2
v_gene: TRBV28
d_gene: TRBD1
CDR3aa: CASSSLGQGNYGYTF
CDR3nt: TGTGCCAGCAGTTCCCTCGGACAGGGGAACTATGGCTACACCTTC

len: 16
abundance: -
j_gene: TRBJ1-2
v_gene: TRBV28
d_gene: TRBD1
CDR3aa: CASSVTPGQGEYGYTF
CDR3nt: TGTGCCAGCAGTGTTACCCCGGGACAGGGGGAGTATGGCTACACCTTC

len: 18
abundance: few
j_gene: TRBJ1-6
v_gene: TRBV7-9
d_gene: TRBD1
CDR3aa: CASSPPAGGFDHNSPLHF
CDR3nt: TGTGCCAGCAGCCCCCCGGCAGGGGGCTTCGATCATAATTCACCCCTCCACTTT

len: 13
abundance: -
j_gene: TRBJ1-1
v_gene: TRBV15
d_gene: TRBD1
CDR3aa: CATSRALTGEAFF
CDR3nt: TGTGCCACCAGCAGAGCCCTGACAGGGGAAGCTTTCTTT

len: 15
abundance: -
j_gene: TRBJ1-4
v_gene: TRBV28
d_gene: -
CDR3aa: CASSSPTAPNEKLFF
CDR3nt: TGTGCCAGCAGTTCTCCGACAGCGCCAAATGAAAAACTGTTTTTT

len: 15
abundance: -
j_gene: TRBJ1-1
v_gene: TRBV30
d_gene: -
CDR3aa: CAWSKGGGPNTEAFF
CDR3nt: TGTGCCTGGAGTAAGGGAGGGGGTCCAAACACTGAAGCTTTCTTT

len: 16
abundance: -
j_gene: TRBJ2-3
v_gene: TRBV10-3
d_gene: TRBD2
CDR3aa: CAISDGLAGVSDTQYF
CDR3nt: TGTGCCATCAGTGACGGACTAGCGGGAGTGTCAGATACGCAGTATTTT

len: 11
abundance: -
j_gene: TRBJ2-2
v_gene: TRBV29-1
d_gene: -
CDR3aa: CSARGTGELFF
CDR3nt: TGCAGCGCGCGGGGCACCGGGGAGCTGTTTTTT

len: 13
abundance: -
j_gene: TRBJ2-3
v_gene: TRBV10-1
d_gene: -
CDR3aa: CASSEQYTDTQYF
CDR3nt: TGCGCCAGCAGTGAACAGTACACAGATACGCAGTATTTT

len: 15
abundance: -
j_gene: TRBJ2-3
v_gene: TRBV6-5
d_gene: TRBD1
CDR3aa: CASSYQGARKDTQYF
CDR3nt: TGTGCCAGCAGTTATCAGGGGGCAAGAAAGGATACGCAGTATTTT

len: 15
abundance: -
j_gene: TRBJ2-7
v_gene: TRBV11-2
d_gene: TRBD1
CDR3aa: CASSFLPGQEDEQYF
CDR3nt: TGTGCCAGCAGCTTCTTACCGGGACAGGAGGACGAGCAGTACTTC